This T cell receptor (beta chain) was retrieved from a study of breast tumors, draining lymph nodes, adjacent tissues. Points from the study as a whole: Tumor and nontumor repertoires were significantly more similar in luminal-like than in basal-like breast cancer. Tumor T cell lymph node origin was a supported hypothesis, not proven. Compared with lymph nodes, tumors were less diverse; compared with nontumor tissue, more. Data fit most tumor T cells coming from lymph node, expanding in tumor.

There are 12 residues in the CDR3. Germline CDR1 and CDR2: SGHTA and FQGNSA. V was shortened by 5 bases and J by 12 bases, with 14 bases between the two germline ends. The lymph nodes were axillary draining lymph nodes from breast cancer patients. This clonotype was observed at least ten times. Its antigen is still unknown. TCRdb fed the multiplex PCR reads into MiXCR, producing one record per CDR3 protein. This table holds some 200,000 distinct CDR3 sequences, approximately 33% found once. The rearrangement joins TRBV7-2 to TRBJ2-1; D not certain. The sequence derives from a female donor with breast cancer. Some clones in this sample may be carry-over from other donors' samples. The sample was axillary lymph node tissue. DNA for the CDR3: TGTGCCAGCAGCCCAGCCCAGGATAGGCAGTTCTTC. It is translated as CASSPAQDRQFF.